What follows are 29 T cell receptor beta chains derived from one specimen sequenced in a study of T cells in Graves' hyperthyroidism and ophthalmopathy. Regions amplified from RNA transcripts were the TCR beta CDR3 regions. The HTBI primer set served for first-round RT-PCR of the TCR CDR3. MiXCR, run by TCRdb on the multiplex PCR reads, gives a single entry per CDR3 protein. The sample consists of 550,000 to 600,000 distinct CDR3 sequences, 13% to 15% of them appearing once. The sequenced sample was blood. The receptors derive from a woman aged 18-29 years with Graves' ophthalmopathy.

Concerning this clonotype itself: This may stem from a read error, because a much larger clone lies one nucleotide away. This rearrangement joins TRBV10-3 to TRBJ1-1; D call uncertain. The CDR3 consists of 13 residues. Per germline, CDR1 ENHRY and CDR2 SYGVKD. CDR3 residues: CAIGELRLTEAFF. The CDR3 bases are TGTGCCATCGGTGAGTTAAGACTAACTGAAGCTTTCTTT.

This chain links TRBV20-1 with TRBJ1-4, with D uncertain. V gave up 5 bases and J gave up 1 base, with 14 bases separating them. The CDR3 spans 15 residues. Germline CDR1 is DFQATT and CDR2 is SNEGSKA (reference sequence). CDR3 DNA sequence: TGCAGTGCTCGCGATAGAGGTGGAACTAATGAAAAACTGTTTTTT. This gives the protein CSARDRGGTNEKLFF.

This clonotype showed up many times. This chain joins TRBV12-3 or TRBV12-4 and TRBJ2-1; D might be TRBD1 (5 bases). The CDR3 spans 12 residues. The V and J ends lost 8 bases and 7 bases respectively, with 12 bases between them. Written as DNA, the CDR3 is TGTGCCAGCCTCATCAAGGGGAATGAGCAGTTCTTC. Translating gives CASLIKGNEQFF.

The rearrangement joins TRBV7-7 to TRBJ2-3, with 10 bases that match TRBD2. The CDR3 runs to 19 residues. The germline V gene encodes CDR1 SSHAT and CDR2 FNYEAQ (reference sequence). This CDR3 is CASGPTSGTYRVRTDTQYF. CDR3 nucleotide sequence: TGTGCTAGCGGCCCTACTAGCGGGACTTATCGGGTTCGCACAGATACGCAGTATTTT.

The rearrangement uses TRBV20-1 and TRBJ2-5, with 11 bases lining up with TRBD2. CDR3 length: 15 amino acids. The ends lost 2 bases at V and 2 bases at J; junction bases unmatched: 4. CDR1 is DFQATT and CDR2 is SNEGSKA in the germline V gene (reference sequence). CDR3 sequence reads: CSARPGLAVQETQYF. In DNA form, the CDR3 reads TGCAGTGCTAGACCGGGACTAGCGGTACAAGAGACCCAGTACTTC.

This clonotype was counted at least ten times. The chain is built from TRBV20-1 and TRBJ2-5; D gene unclear. Germline loops: CDR1 DFQATT, CDR2 SNEGSKA (reference sequence). V lost 3 bases and J 3 bases, leaving 14 bases between the germline ends. The CDR3 is 14 residues long. In DNA, the CDR3 is TGCAGTGCTAGTAAACCCCAGTCTAAAGAGACCCAGTACTTC. This sequence encodes CSASKPQSKETQYF.

This clonotype was counted between two and nine times. V gene TRBV19 combines with J gene TRBJ2-2, with D unresolved. The V end was cut by 7 bases, the J end by 6 bases, with 6 bases between. There are 11 residues in the CDR3. From germline, CDR1 is LNHDA and CDR2 SQIVND (reference sequence). CDR3 residues: CASTWSGELFF. As DNA, the CDR3 is TGTGCCAGTACCTGGTCCGGGGAGCTGTTTTTT.

The table lists this clonotype with many counts. The V call is TRBV6-2 or TRBV6-3, the J call TRBJ2-3, with D maybe TRBD1 (5 bases). Germline V gene data show CDR1 as MNHEY and CDR2 as SVGEGT. This CDR3 is 13 amino acids long. The V and J ends lost 7 bases and 7 bases respectively, with 15 bases between them. Written as DNA, the CDR3 is TGTGCCAGCACCGCAGGGCATGGGAATACGCAGTATTTT. This translates into CASTAGHGNTQYF.

This clonotype was detected many times. The rearrangement links TRBV7-2 to TRBJ1-3; TRBD1 agrees at 8 bases. Trimming cost V 1 base and J 4 bases; bases outside gene matches: 3. This CDR3 has 15 amino acids. Germline V gene lookup returns CDR1 SGHTA and CDR2 FQGNSA. The CDR3 DNA follows: TGTGCCAGCAGCTTAGGTACAGGGGGAGGAAACACCATATATTTT. Its protein product is CASSLGTGGGNTIYF.

This clonotype was found many times. The CDR3 sequence: CASSPRQSDQPQHF. The DNA for the CDR3 is TGTGCCAGCAGTCCCCGACAGAGTGATCAGCCCCAGCATTTT. The V and J genes are TRBV12-3 or TRBV12-4 and TRBJ1-5, with a possible D match to TRBD1 (5 bases). The CDR3 runs to 14 residues. Trimming left V 5 bases short and J 5 bases short, with 13 bases between.

This clonotype has a handful of counts. The chain couples TRBV5-1 to TRBJ2-3, with D possibly being TRBD1 (6 bases). The length of the CDR3 is 15 residues. CDR1 is SGHRS and CDR2 is YFSETQ in the germline V gene. V was trimmed by 5 bases and J by 1 base, leaving 14 bases between them. The CDR3 nucleotides read TGCGCCAGCAGATTACAGGGTACTGGCACAGATACGCAGTATTTT. Translation gives CASRLQGTGTDTQYF.

This chain joins TRBV4-3 and TRBJ1-4, with a possible D match to TRBD1 (6 bases). Germline CDR1 and CDR2: LGHNA and YSLEER. This CDR3 spans 17 amino acids. Trimming cost V 2 bases and J 0 bases, with 13 bases left between them. The CDR3: CASSQLVQGSTNEKLFF. CDR3 DNA: TGCGCCAGCAGCCAACTGGTGCAGGGGTCAACTAATGAAAAACTGTTTTTT.

This clonotype was counted between two and nine times. DNA for the CDR3: TGTGCCAGCAGCACCCGATATAGTAGGAGCTACGAGCAGTACTTC. Its protein product is CASSTRYSRSYEQYF. The chain links TRBV7-8 to TRBJ2-7; D gene uncertain. There are 15 residues in the CDR3. V was shortened by 5 bases and J by 3 bases, with 17 bases between the two germline ends. Looked up from germline, CDR1 is SGHVS and CDR2 is FQNEAQ.

This clonotype appeared a few times. The junction does not match germline at one end; this may be a read error. V and J are TRBV20-1 and TRBJ2-7, with D hard to call. The CDR3 contains 12 residues. CDR1 is DFQATT and CDR2 is SNEGSKA in the germline V gene (reference sequence). The CDR3 here is CSAPDNSCEQYF. In DNA, the CDR3 is TGCAGTGCTCCAGACAACTCCTGCGAGCAGTACTTC.

This clonotype was detected ten times or more. V is TRBV5-1 and J is TRBJ2-1; 8 nucleotides align to TRBD2. Unmatched junction bases numbered 7, after V lost 2 bases and J lost 0 bases. The CDR3 sequence is 17 residues long. The germline CDR1 and CDR2 sequences are SGHRS and YFSETQ. CDR3 sequence reads: CASSFGLATSSYNEQFF. The DNA for the CDR3 is TGCGCCAGCAGCTTCGGACTAGCCACAAGCTCCTACAATGAGCAGTTCTTC.

This clonotype was observed a handful of times. V and J are TRBV15 and TRBJ2-7; 8 bases fit TRBD2. The V gene end was trimmed by 1 base and the J gene end by 1 base; junction bases not matched to a gene: 0. Germline V lookup: CDR1 LNHNV, CDR2 YYDKDF (reference sequence). This CDR3 has 14 amino acids. The DNA of the CDR3 is TGTGCCACCAGCAGAGGACTAGCGTCCTACGAGCAGTACTTC. Residues: CATSRGLASYEQYF.

The table lists this clonotype with many counts. J is TRBJ2-2 and V is TRBV28; no reliable D call. V dropped 8 bases and J dropped 9 bases, with 7 bases sitting between them. This CDR3 has 10 amino acids. Germline V gene sequence: CDR1 MDHEN, CDR2 SYDVKM. The CDR3, as DNA: TGTGCCAGCTCCGATTGGGAGCTGTTTTTT. Its protein is CASSDWELFF.

A few counts support this clonotype. This CDR3 reads CASSPGQGNKNIQYF. CDR3 DNA sequence: TGCGCCAGCAGCCCGGGACAGGGGAACAAAAACATTCAGTACTTC. This chain connects TRBV5-1 to TRBJ2-4; 10 bases line up with TRBD1. This CDR3 has 15 amino acids. J was trimmed by 3 bases and V by 4 bases; bases with no gene match: 4. CDR1 is SGHRS and CDR2 is YFSETQ in the germline V gene. The variable domain in full, completed from reference TRBV5-1 and TRBJ2-4, reads KAGVTQTPRYLIKTRGQQVTLSCSPISGHRSVSWYQQTPGQGLQFLFEYFSETQRNKGNFPGRFSGRQFSNSRSEMNVSTLELGDSALYLCASSPGQGNKNIQYFGAGTRLSVL.

The chain uses TRBV13 and TRBJ2-7; TRBD2 matches 8 bases. The J segment lost 5 bases and the V segment lost 4 bases, leaving 10 bases of the junction unmatched. The CDR3 length is 15 residues. Germline CDR1 and CDR2: PRHDT and FYEKMQ (reference sequence). This CDR3 is CASSSPGGSRDEQYF. Written as DNA, the CDR3 is TGTGCCAGCAGCTCCCCGGGAGGGTCCCGGGACGAGCAGTACTTC. Together with reference TRBV13 and TRBJ2-7, the CDR3 gives the full variable domain: AAGVIQSPRHLIKEKRETATLKCYPIPRHDTVYWYQQGPGQDPQFLISFYEKMQSDKGSIPDRFSAQQFSDYHSELNMSSLELGDSALYFCASSSPGGSRDEQYFGPGTRLTVT.

The V gene is TRBV30, the J gene TRBJ1-1, with TRBD1 as a possible D gene (6 bases). The germline V and J ends were trimmed by 2 bases and 6 bases, with 7 bases remaining between them. Germline V gene sequence: CDR1 GTSNPN, CDR2 SVGIG (reference sequence). This CDR3 is 11 amino acids long. DNA of the CDR3: TGTGCCTGGAGTTACAGGGCTGAAGCTTTCTTT. It is translated as CAWSYRAEAFF.

J is TRBJ2-1 and V is TRBV4-2; 14 bases fit TRBD2. Germline CDR1 LGHNA, CDR2 YNFKEQ. The CDR3 length is 18 residues. The ends lost 3 bases at V and 1 base at J; junction bases unmatched: 5. The CDR3 loop is CASSQTSGRARSYNEQFF. CDR3 sequence (DNA): TGTGCCAGCAGCCAGACTAGCGGGAGGGCCAGGTCCTACAATGAGCAGTTCTTC.

The CDR3 coding sequence is TGTGCCTGGGGACTGACTAGTTCACCCCTCCACTTT. Amino acids: CAWGLTSSPLHF. The chain is built from TRBV30 and TRBJ1-6; no clear D. Germline CDR1 GTSNPN, CDR2 SVGIG (reference sequence). V lost 5 bases to trimming and J lost 9 bases, with 11 bases between them. This CDR3 is 12 amino acids long.

In this sample, this clonotype turned up many times. The chain couples TRBV12-3 or TRBV12-4 to TRBJ1-1, with D unclear. Trimming left V 7 bases short and J 5 bases short, with 11 bases between. This CDR3 is 12 amino acids long. The DNA of the CDR3 is TGTGCCAGCAACCTGATGGGGACTGAAGCTTTCTTT. This gives the protein CASNLMGTEAFF.

This clonotype was found many times. This chain uses TRBV18 with TRBJ2-5; 7 bases fit TRBD1. Looked up from germline, CDR1 is KGHSH and CDR2 is LQKENI. J lost 2 bases, V lost 8 bases, and 5 bases had no gene match. CDR3 size: 13 residues. The CDR3 coding sequence is TGTGCCAGCAGCCCGGGACAGCAAGAGACCCAGTACTTC. Translating it yields CASSPGQQETQYF.

This clonotype was found a few times. J is TRBJ2-3 and V is TRBV4-2; 7 bases line up with TRBD2. Trimming removed 4 bases from V and 0 bases from J; junction bases left unmatched: 10. CDR1 and CDR2 (germline): LGHNA, YNFKEQ. CDR3 size: 17 residues. CDR3 DNA sequence: TGTGCCAGCAGCCCCGCCGGGGGGACTACTAGCACAGATACGCAGTATTTT. It encodes CASSPAGGTTSTDTQYF.

This clonotype was seen at least ten times. This chain connects TRBV12-5 to TRBJ1-1, with 12 bases aligning to TRBD1. This CDR3 contains 19 residues. Germline V lookup: CDR1 LGHNT, CDR2 FRNRAP. J was trimmed by 11 bases and V by 1 base; bases with no gene match: 20. Here the CDR3 DNA reads TGTGCTAGTGGTTTGGCCCAGGGGACAGGGGGCACGCTGGGAAGTTGGGCTTTCTTT. This translates into CASGLAQGTGGTLGSWAFF.

This clonotype has a count of ten or more. V gene TRBV12-3 or TRBV12-4 combines with J gene TRBJ2-2, with D uncertain. The CDR3 runs 16 residues. The ends were cut back, 3 bases at V and 0 bases at J, with 11 bases in the middle. Written as DNA, the CDR3 is TGTGCCAGCAGTTTCGGTATCTATGCGAACACCGGGGAGCTGTTTTTT. Translating it yields CASSFGIYANTGELFF.

This clonotype was seen repeatedly, ten times or more. The chain links TRBV27 to TRBJ2-7; 8 nucleotides match TRBD1. The V segment lost 5 bases and the J segment 5 bases; nucleotides outside the gene matches: 8. Germline V gives CDR1 MNHEY, CDR2 SMNVEV (reference sequence). This CDR3 has 14 residues. In DNA form, the CDR3 reads TGTGCCAGCAGTATAAGGACAGGGAGCAACGAGCAGTACTTC. Translation gives CASSIRTGSNEQYF.

About this clonotype itself: This may be a read error, as it is one base from a much larger clone. This chain links TRBV12-3 or TRBV12-4 with TRBJ1-1, with D possibly TRBD1 on 6 matching bases. The CDR3 length is 14 residues. The CDR3, as DNA: TGTGCCACCAGTTACCATCAAAGGGGGACTGAAGCTTTCTTT. This gives the protein CATSYHQRGTEAFF.